This passage covers 27 T cell receptor beta chains from one sample sequenced in a study of technical replicates of blood from a few donors. Profiled with immunoSEQ multiplex PCR; TCRdb holds only in-frame clones, not every one. The sample contains tens of thousands of clones, about 96% of which appear only once. The sequenced sample consisted of T cells isolated from PBMCs. The receptors were gathered from a human donor in good health.

V usage is TRBV6-1 and J usage is TRBJ2-7; D is unclear. V was shortened by 3 bases and J by 0 bases, with 6 bases between the two germline ends. Germline V CDR1 and CDR2: MNHNS, SASEGT. The CDR3 length is 13 residues. The CDR3 nucleotides read TGTGCCAGCAGTGATTTCAGCTCCTACGAGCAGTACTTC. Protein product: CASSDFSSYEQYF.

This clone was detected only once. V gene TRBV20-1 combines with J gene TRBJ2-5; no definite D call. The CDR3 covers 11 residues. The germline CDR1 and CDR2 sequences are DFQATT and SNEGSKA (reference sequence). The V gene lost 5 bases and the J gene lost 0 bases, with 4 bases spanning the gap. The CDR3 here is CSAPNQETQYF. CDR3 DNA sequence: TGCAGTGCTCCCAACCAAGAGACCCAGTACTTC.

The chain employs TRBV2 and TRBJ1-2; D might be TRBD1 (6 bases). CDR1 and CDR2 (germline): SNHLY, FYNNEI. Trimming shortened V by 8 bases and J by 8 bases, and 21 bases separated the two germline ends. The CDR3 has 14 residues. In nucleotides, the CDR3 is TGTGCCAGCTCCTATGGGGAGGGGGATCGGGGCTACACCTTC. This sequence encodes CASSYGEGDRGYTF.

This sequence joins TRBV11-2 and TRBJ2-1; maybe TRBD1 (5 bases). Trimming took off 5 bases at V and 0 bases at J, with 14 bases between the two ends. CDR3 size: 16 residues. Germline V lookup: CDR1 SGHAT, CDR2 FQNNGV. CDR3 residues: CASSALQGHSYNEQFF. For the CDR3, the DNA is TGTGCCAGCAGCGCACTTCAGGGCCACTCCTACAATGAGCAGTTCTTC.

V gene TRBV6-6 combines with J gene TRBJ2-7; D ambiguous. The germline gives CDR1 MNHNY, CDR2 SVGAGI (reference sequence). CDR3 length equals 12 residues. Trimming left V 3 bases short and J 5 bases short, with 8 bases between. The CDR3 bases are TGTGCCAGCAGTTATAAGGAGCACGAGCAGTACTTC. Translation: CASSYKEHEQYF.

CDR3: CASSQGQVDGYTF. The CDR3 DNA reads TGCGCCAGCAGCCAGGGACAGGTGGATGGCTACACCTTC. This chain links TRBV5-1 with TRBJ1-2; 8 bases align to TRBD1. The trim removed 4 bases at V and 6 bases at J, leaving 5 bases unmatched. This CDR3 spans 13 amino acids. CDR1 is SGHRS, CDR2 YFSETQ, per germline.

V gene TRBV6-5 combines with J gene TRBJ2-7, with D possibly matching TRBD2 (5 bases). Germline V gives CDR1 MNHEY, CDR2 SVGAGI. The CDR3 spans 13 residues. V lost 5 bases and J lost 5, with 13 bases in between. CDR3 amino acids: CASSQTRGNEQYF. CDR3 bases: TGTGCCAGCAGTCAAACCCGGGGAAACGAGCAGTACTTC.

The chain recombines TRBV4-3 with TRBJ2-2; D perhaps matches TRBD1 (6 bases). Germline V gene data show CDR1 as LGHNA and CDR2 as YSLEER. V lost 2 bases, J lost 0 bases, and 7 bases lay in between. This CDR3 spans 15 amino acids. The CDR3 protein is CASSQQGTNTGELFF. In nucleotides, the CDR3 is TGCGCCAGCAGCCAACAGGGGACGAACACCGGGGAGCTGTTTTTT.

The chain couples TRBV6-6 to TRBJ2-7, with D perhaps TRBD1 (6 bases). The germline V gene has CDR1 MNHNY and CDR2 SVGAGI (reference sequence). V was trimmed by 5 bases and J by 3 bases, leaving 14 bases between them. The length of the CDR3 is 14 residues. CDR3 protein: CASSLTGGLYEQYF. The CDR3 nucleotides are TGTGCCAGCAGTCTGACAGGTGGGCTCTACGAGCAGTACTTC.

The CDR3 loop is CASSLSIQNYEQYF. Here the CDR3 DNA reads TGTGCCAGTAGTCTCTCTATCCAAAACTACGAGCAGTACTTC. V usage is TRBV19 and J usage is TRBJ2-7; no clear D. Looked up from germline, CDR1 is LNHDA and CDR2 is SQIVND (reference sequence). The CDR3 totals 14 residues. Trimming took 5 bases from V and 3 from J, leaving 14 bases between them.

The gene calls are TRBV7-3 and TRBJ2-3; TRBD2 might be the D (6 bases). V dropped 4 bases and J dropped 4 bases, with 15 bases sitting between them. Germline values: CDR1 SGHTA, CDR2 FQGTGA. CDR3 size: 15 residues. The DNA for the CDR3 is TGTGCCAGCAGCTCAACCAGCGGGTCACCAGATACGCAGTATTTT. Its protein product is CASSSTSGSPDTQYF.

The count of this clone is one. J is TRBJ2-5 and V is TRBV27, with 7 bases identical to TRBD1. The germline V gene has CDR1 MNHEY and CDR2 SMNVEV (reference sequence). Trimming took 6 bases from V and 7 from J; bases not matched to a gene: 8. This CDR3 has 13 amino acids. CDR3 DNA sequence: TGTGCCAGCAGAGAACAGGGGTTCGGGACCCAGTACTTC. It encodes CASREQGFGTQYF.

This chain uses TRBV21-1 with TRBJ2-2; the D call of TRBD2 is as the table states it, not checked on the DNA. TRBV21-1 is a recognized pseudogene. The CDR3 is 17 residues long. CDR3 DNA: TGTGCCAGCAGCAACCACTCCTTACCTTACGGGACCGGGGAGCTGTTTTTT. Translated, it gives CASSNHSLPYGTGELFF.

The DNA for the CDR3 is TGTGCCAGCAGTAAGACAGGGGTACGCGAGCAGTACTTC. Encoded protein: CASSKTGVREQYF. The V and J genes are TRBV6-5 and TRBJ2-7; 8 bases are a match to TRBD1. The germline V gene has CDR1 MNHEY and CDR2 SVGAGI. J was trimmed by 6 bases and V by 5 bases; bases with no gene match: 6. CDR3 length: 13 amino acids.

The CDR3 loop is CASSLAGAYNEQFF. DNA of the CDR3: TGTGCCAGCAGCCTAGCGGGAGCCTACAATGAGCAGTTCTTC. The gene calls are TRBV9 and TRBJ2-1; 10 nucleotides line up with TRBD2. The length of the CDR3 is 14 residues. The V gene's germline CDR1 is SGDLS and CDR2 YYNGEE. The trim removed 4 bases at V and 2 bases at J, leaving 0 bases unmatched.

The J gene is TRBJ2-1, the V gene TRBV6-1; D is ambiguous. This CDR3 is 12 amino acids long. Germline lookup yields CDR1 MNHNS and CDR2 SASEGT. The V end lost 8 bases, the J end lost 0 bases, and 5 bases lay between the germline ends. CDR3: CASLSSYNEQFF. CDR3 DNA: TGTGCCAGCCTGAGCTCCTACAATGAGCAGTTCTTC.

This clone was observed a single time. The chain carries TRBV25-1 and TRBJ1-1; 9 nucleotides agree with TRBD1. Trimming removed 6 bases from V and 1 base from J; junction bases left unmatched: 6. Germline CDR1 and CDR2: MGHDK and SYGVNS. This CDR3 contains 15 residues. This CDR3 is CASRRQGGGNTEAFF. The CDR3 DNA is TGTGCCAGCAGGAGACAGGGGGGAGGGAACACTGAAGCTTTCTTT.

This chain links TRBV5-4 with TRBJ2-7; D might be TRBD1 (6 bases). From germline, CDR1 is SGHNT and CDR2 YYREEE (reference sequence). The CDR3 runs to 15 residues. V was clipped by 2 bases and J by 1 base, with 13 bases between them. The chain's CDR3 is CASSLPGTFSYEQYF. The DNA for the CDR3 is TGTGCCAGCAGCTTACCCGGGACATTTTCCTACGAGCAGTACTTC.

A few counts support this clone. The chain is built from TRBV5-6 and TRBJ1-1; no reliable D call. V shed 4 bases and J shed 1 base, with 14 bases lying between them. From germline, CDR1 is SGHDT and CDR2 YYEEEE. The CDR3 is 15 amino acids. DNA for the CDR3: TGTGCCAGCAGCCAAGGCGGGTTGGGGAACACTGAAGCTTTCTTT. Residues: CASSQGGLGNTEAFF.

The V call is TRBV5-1, the J call TRBJ2-1, with D possibly being TRBD2 (6 bases). Germline CDR1 reads SGHRS; CDR2 reads YFSETQ. V was clipped by 5 bases and J by 7 bases, with 16 bases between them. The CDR3 extends over 14 amino acids. CDR3 coding DNA: TGCGCCAGCAGTCTGACGGGAGCCCGTAATGAGCAGTTCTTC. Residues: CASSLTGARNEQFF.

The chain has TRBV2 and TRBJ2-2, with D uncertain. The V and J ends lost 6 bases and 4 bases respectively, with 9 bases between them. Germline CDR1 reads SNHLY; CDR2 reads FYNNEI. The CDR3 has 13 residues. The CDR3 DNA follows: TGTGCCAGCAGGAGGAACCCCACCGGGGAGCTGTTTTTT. Translated: CASRRNPTGELFF.

The V call is TRBV19, the J call TRBJ1-2; D remains ambiguous. Germline-derived CDR1 and CDR2 are LNHDA and SQIVND (reference sequence). The CDR3 extends over 15 amino acids. The ends were cut back, 3 bases at V and 8 bases at J, with 19 bases in the middle. The CDR3 loop reads CASSMWSGSWNGYTF. The DNA for the CDR3 is TGTGCCAGTAGTATGTGGTCAGGTTCATGGAACGGCTACACCTTC.

This chain connects TRBV6-5 to TRBJ2-7; TRBD1 agrees at 8 bases. V gave up 6 bases and J gave up 3 bases; unmatched junction bases: 7. Germline V gives CDR1 MNHEY, CDR2 SVGAGI. The CDR3 has 14 amino acids. CDR3 residues: CASSPGQGGYEQYF. CDR3 coding DNA: TGTGCCAGCAGCCCCGGACAGGGTGGCTACGAGCAGTACTTC.

The rearrangement joins TRBV13 to TRBJ2-5; D might be TRBD2 (6 bases). CDR3 length: 13 residues. Trimming took 3 bases from V and 4 from J, leaving 9 bases between them. CDR1 PRHDT and CDR2 FYEKMQ come from the germline V gene (reference sequence). This chain's CDR3 is CASSLPGGETQYF. CDR3 DNA: TGTGCCAGCAGCTTGCCCGGGGGAGAGACCCAGTACTTC.

The chain uses TRBV29-1 and TRBJ2-1; 10 nucleotides align to TRBD2. The germline V gene has CDR1 SQVTM and CDR2 ANQGSEA. The CDR3 length is 14 residues. V was clipped by 7 bases and J by 9 bases; unmatched bases: 12. CDR3 loop: CSDALAGVSSEQFF. The CDR3 nucleotides read TGCAGCGATGCCCTAGCGGGAGTATCAAGTGAGCAGTTCTTC.

The chain uses TRBV11-2 and TRBJ2-5, with a weak D call TRBD2 (6 bases). CDR1 is SGHAT, CDR2 FQNNGV, per germline. Trimming left V 4 bases short and J 0 bases short, with 6 bases between. The CDR3 length is 13 residues. DNA of the CDR3: TGTGCCAGCAGCTGGACTAACCAAGAGACCCAGTACTTC. Encoded protein: CASSWTNQETQYF.

The V gene is TRBV28, the J gene TRBJ1-2, with a weak D call TRBD1 (5 bases). Germline assignment: CDR1 MDHEN and CDR2 SYDVKM. The CDR3 spans 13 residues. V shed 6 bases and J shed 14 bases, with 22 bases lying between them. The chain's CDR3 is CASSRGLSPMRTF. The CDR3 nucleotides read TGTGCCAGCAGCCGGGGACTGAGCCCCATGCGAACCTTC.